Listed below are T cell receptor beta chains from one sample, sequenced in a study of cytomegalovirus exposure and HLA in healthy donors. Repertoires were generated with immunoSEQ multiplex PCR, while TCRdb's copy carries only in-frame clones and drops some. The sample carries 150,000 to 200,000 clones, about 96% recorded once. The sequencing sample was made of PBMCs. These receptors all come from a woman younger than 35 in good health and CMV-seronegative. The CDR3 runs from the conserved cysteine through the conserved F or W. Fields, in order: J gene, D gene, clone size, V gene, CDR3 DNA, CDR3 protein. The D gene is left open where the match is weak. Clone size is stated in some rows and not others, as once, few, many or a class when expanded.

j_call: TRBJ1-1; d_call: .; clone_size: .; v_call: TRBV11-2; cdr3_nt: TGTGCCAGCAGCTTCGGTGGGAACACTGAAGCTTTCTTT; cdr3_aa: CASSFGGNTEAFF
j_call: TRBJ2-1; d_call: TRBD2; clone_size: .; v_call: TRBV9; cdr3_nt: TGTGCCAGCAGCGTATTCTCGGCGGGGGGCTACAATGAGCAGTTCTTC; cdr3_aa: CASSVFSAGGYNEQFF
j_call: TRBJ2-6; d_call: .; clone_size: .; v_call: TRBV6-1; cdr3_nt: TGTGCCAGCAGTGTAGAGGCTGGGGCCAACGTCCTGACTTTC; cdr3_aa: CASSVEAGANVLTF
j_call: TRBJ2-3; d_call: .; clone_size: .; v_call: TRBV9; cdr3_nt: TGTGCCAGCAGCGTAACGGGGGACACAGATACGCAGTATTTT; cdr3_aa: CASSVTGDTDTQYF
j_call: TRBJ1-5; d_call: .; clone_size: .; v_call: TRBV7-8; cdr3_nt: TGTGCCAGCAGCTTTAGGGGAGGAGGCCAGCCCCAGCATTTT; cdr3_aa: CASSFRGGGQPQHF
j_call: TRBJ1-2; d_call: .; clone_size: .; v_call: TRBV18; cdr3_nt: TGTGCCAGCTCACCAGAGGTTGGTTTCTATGGCTACACCTTC; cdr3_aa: CASSPEVGFYGYTF
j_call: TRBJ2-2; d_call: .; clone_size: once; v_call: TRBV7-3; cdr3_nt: TGTGCCGAGGGGGGGGACACCGGGGAGCTGTTTTTT; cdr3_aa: CAEGGDTGELFF
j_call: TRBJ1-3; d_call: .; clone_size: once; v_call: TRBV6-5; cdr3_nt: TGTGCCAGCAGTTACTCCCCCGGGGCTGGAAACACCATATATTTT; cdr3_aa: CASSYSPGAGNTIYF
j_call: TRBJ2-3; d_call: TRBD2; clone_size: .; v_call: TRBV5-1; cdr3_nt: TGCGCCAGCAGCTTGGCCGGGTCGGGGGGGCCGGTAGATACGCAGTATTTT; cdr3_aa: CASSLAGSGGPVDTQYF
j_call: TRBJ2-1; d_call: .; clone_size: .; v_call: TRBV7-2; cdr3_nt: TGTGCCAGCAGCTTAGTAGGGGGGGACGATGAGCAGTTCTTC; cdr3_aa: CASSLVGGDDEQFF
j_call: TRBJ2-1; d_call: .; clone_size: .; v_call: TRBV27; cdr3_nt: TGTGCCAGCAGTTTCGGGGGAGCAAATGAGCAGTTCTTC; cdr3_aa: CASSFGGANEQFF
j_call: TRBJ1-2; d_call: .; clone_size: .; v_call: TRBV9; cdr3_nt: TGTGCCAGCAGCGTAGGTGGGCCAGGCACCGGGAGCTATGGCTACACCTTC; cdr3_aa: CASSVGGPGTGSYGYTF
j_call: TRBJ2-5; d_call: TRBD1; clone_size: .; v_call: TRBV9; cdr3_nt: TGTGCCAGCAGCGGTTACAGGGGAGCGGAGACCCAGTACTTC; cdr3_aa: CASSGYRGAETQYF
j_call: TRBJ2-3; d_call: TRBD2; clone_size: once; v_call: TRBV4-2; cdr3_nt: TGTGCCAGCAGCCAAACCGAGGGGACTAGCGGGGGACCGGGAGATACGCAGTATTTT; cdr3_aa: CASSQTEGTSGGPGDTQYF
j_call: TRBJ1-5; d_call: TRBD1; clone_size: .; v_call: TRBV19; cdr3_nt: TGTGCCAGTAGTAAACGGGACAGGAGAAATAGCAATCAGCCCCAGCATTTT; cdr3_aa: CASSKRDRRNSNQPQHF
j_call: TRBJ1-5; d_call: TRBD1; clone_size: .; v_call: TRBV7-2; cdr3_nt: TGTGCCAGCAGCCTGGGACAGGGGAACAATCAGCCCCAGCATTTT; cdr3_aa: CASSLGQGNNQPQHF
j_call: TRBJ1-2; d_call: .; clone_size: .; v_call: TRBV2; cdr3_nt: TGTGCCAGCAGTCGAGAGGCTACTAACTATGGCTACACCTTC; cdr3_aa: CASSREATNYGYTF
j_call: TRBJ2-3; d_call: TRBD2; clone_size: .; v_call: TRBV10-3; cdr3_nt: TGTGCCATCAGTGAAAGACTAGCGGACGACACAGATACGCAGTATTTT; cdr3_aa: CAISERLADDTDTQYF
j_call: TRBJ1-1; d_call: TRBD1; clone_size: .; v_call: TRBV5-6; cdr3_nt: TGTGCCAGCAGTTCCGGGACAGGGGGTAGCACTGAAGCTTTCTTT; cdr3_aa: CASSSGTGGSTEAFF
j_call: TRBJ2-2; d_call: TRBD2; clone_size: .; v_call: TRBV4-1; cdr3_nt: TGCGCCAGCAGCCAAGCCTTACTAGCGGGGGGGCAGACCGGGGAGCTGTTTTTT; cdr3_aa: CASSQALLAGGQTGELFF
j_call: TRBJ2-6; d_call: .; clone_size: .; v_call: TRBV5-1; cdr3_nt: TGCGCCAGCAGCTTGGGAGGGTTTCGCTCTGGGGCCAACGTCCTGACTTTC; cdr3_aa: CASSLGGFRSGANVLTF
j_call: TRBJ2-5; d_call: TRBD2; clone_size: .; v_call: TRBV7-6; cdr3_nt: TGTGCCAGCAGTCACGGACTAGCGGGGGGGCGTGAGACCCAGTACTTC; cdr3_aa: CASSHGLAGGRETQYF
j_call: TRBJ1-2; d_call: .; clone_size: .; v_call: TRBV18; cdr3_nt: TGTGCCAGCTCACCACCCCGGGGTAGTAACTATGGCTACACCTTC; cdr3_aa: CASSPPRGSNYGYTF
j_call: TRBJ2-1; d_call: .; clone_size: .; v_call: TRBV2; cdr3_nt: TGTGCCAGCAGTGGGTCGGGGGAGCAGTTCTTC; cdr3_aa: CASSGSGEQFF
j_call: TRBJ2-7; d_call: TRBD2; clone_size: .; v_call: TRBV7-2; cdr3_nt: TGTGCCAGCAGCCTATCAGCGGGGGGGCTCTTCCTAGGTGAGCAGTACTTC; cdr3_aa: CASSLSAGGLFLGEQYF
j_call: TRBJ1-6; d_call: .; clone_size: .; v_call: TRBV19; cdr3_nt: TGTGCCAGTAGTGCGGGGGGTCTCAATAATTCACCCCTCCACTTT; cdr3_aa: CASSAGGLNNSPLHF